One T cell receptor beta chain is described in this entry. No cognate antigen has been identified for it. Base qualities are not recorded, but no much larger clone differs from it by a single base. From the cysteine up to the phenylalanine, the CDR3 has a length of 13 residues. The entry retains the CDR3 DNA only, 39 bases that are in frame from base 1. V gives up 5 bases and J gives up 4 bases, and the segment between their germline ends measures 11 bases. According to the germline V gene (reference sequence), CDR1 reads LGHDT and CDR2 reads YNNKEL. The sample originates from a study of blood T cell repertoires in COVID-19 (dated by TCRdb to 2018 to 2020). Broadly, across the study: The collaborator samples originated in the United States, Italy and Spain and spanned the acute and convalescent phases of COVID-19. Nearly every sample came with metadata listing a de-identified subject ID, COVID-19 status, age in years and sex. The samples were drawn from the first 160 participants of the ongoing ImmuneRACE study and from 1,254 subjects provided by 6 global collaborators. HLA class I and class II types, where available, came from metadata supplied by the sample provider rather than from assay-based typing. The material from the prospective study consisted of cDNA or gDNA derived from T cells, B-cell-depleted T cells, or PBMCs. Deeply sampled blood TCRbeta repertoires from subjects exposed to, actively infected with, or recovered from COVID-19 were included in the dataset. A freely available public database, intended as a resource for researchers studying the immune response to SARS-CoV-2, is where the repertoires were released. Findings and caveats that apply to the study as a whole: The amount of clinical and demographic metadata varied by source and participant and was provided uncurated.

One collaborating source in Seattle enrolled patients while the patients were actively infected and followed the patients over time throughout the course of disease. Whole blood was collected in K2EDTA tubes by collaborating institutions according to the institutions' own protocols. For TCRbeta analysis, collaborator samples were shipped as frozen whole blood, as isolated PBMCs, or as DNA extracted from either sample type. TCRbeta CDR3 regions were amplified from genomic DNA using the immunoSEQ Assay, a bias-controlled multiplex PCR. The authors' analysis ran thus. The number of nucleated cells in each sample was estimated by amplification of reference gene primers within the assay. To quantify the absolute abundance of each unique TCRbeta CDR3 rearrangement, sequence reads were collapsed and filtered. For each sample, productive Simpson clonality was calculated as the square root of Simpson's diversity index over productive rearrangements. TCRdb limited this immuneACCESS table to in-frame rearrangements with V and J called. A share of clones is missing; checked studies link under half to unresolved V genes, and the rest is unexplained. The V and J calls and clone size are taken from that table; D and trimming were inferred from the DNA. The sample table shows 250,000 to 350,000 clones, and 84% are seen once. The top ten clonotypes cover over 1.3% of the sample.

This sequence was found in a human donor with COVID-19, enrolled during active disease. The donor label of this sample is uncertain. The sample taken for sequencing was peripheral blood. Here the chain combines TRBV3-1 (or the pseudogene TRBV3-2) and TRBJ1-1; matching of 5 bases hints at TRBD1 as the D gene. The CDR3 protein sequence reads: CASSTVGGTEAFF. The DNA reads TGTGCCAGCAGCACCGTGGGGGGCACTGAAGCTTTCTTT.